The 12 T cell receptor beta chains reported below all come from one sample, sequenced in a study of OX40 agonist ivuxolimab in advanced cancers. Repertoires were generated with immunoSEQ multiplex PCR, while TCRdb's copy carries only in-frame clones and drops some. The sample contains around 66,000 clones, approximately 84% of which appear only once. This specimen was CD4+ or CD8+ T cells sorted from blood, taken in a trial of the OX40 agonist ivuxolimab. These TCRs come from an adult with an advanced solid tumor such as melanoma, head and neck, liver or kidney cancer.

This chain joins TRBV19 and TRBJ1-6; 10 positions match TRBD1. This CDR3 region has 14 residues. The germline V gene encodes CDR1 LNHDA and CDR2 SQIVND (reference sequence). V lost 4 bases, J lost 8 bases, and 2 bases stayed unmatched. The chain's CDR3 is CASSRQGAYSPLHF. DNA for the CDR3: TGTGCCAGTAGTAGACAGGGGGCCTATTCACCCCTCCACTTT.

V and J are TRBV2 and TRBJ2-5; D perhaps matches TRBD2 (7 bases). CDR1 and CDR2 (germline): SNHLY, FYNNEI. V was cut by 8 bases and J by 5 bases, with 21 bases left in between. This CDR3 region has 15 residues. CDR3: CASGGTGGPWETQYF. CDR3 bases: TGTGCCAGCGGAGGTACGGGGGGCCCCTGGGAGACCCAGTACTTC.

The chain joins TRBV7-2 to TRBJ1-1; D gene unclear. The germline V and J ends were trimmed by 5 bases and 3 bases, with 13 bases remaining between them. Germline V lookup: CDR1 SGHTA, CDR2 FQGNSA. The CDR3 sequence is 14 residues long. CDR3 in amino acids: CASSLGGQDTEAFF. Written as DNA, the CDR3 is TGTGCCAGCAGCCTCGGTGGGCAGGACACTGAAGCTTTCTTT.

This chain uses TRBV6-5 with TRBJ1-1, with TRBD1 matching 10 bases. J gave up 5 bases and V 5 bases, and 5 bases lay outside the gene matches. CDR1 and CDR2 (germline): MNHEY, SVGAGI. The CDR3 sequence is 14 residues long. CDR3: CASSKDRGTTEAFF. CDR3 DNA sequence: TGTGCCAGCAGTAAGGACAGGGGGACGACTGAAGCTTTCTTT.

This sequence joins TRBV6-1 and TRBJ2-3; tentative D call: TRBD2 (6 bases). Per germline, CDR1 MNHNS and CDR2 SASEGT. CDR3 length: 15 residues. Trimming took 2 bases from V and 2 from J, leaving 11 bases between them. In DNA, the CDR3 is TGTGCCAGCAGTGAATTCGGGGGTATCACAGATACGCAGTATTTT. Translating gives CASSEFGGITDTQYF.

This clone showed up just a few times. The V and J genes are TRBV18 and TRBJ2-1; no definite D call. Between the trimmed V and J ends, which lost 3 bases and 0 bases, there was a span of 18 bases. The germline CDR1 and CDR2 sequences are KGHSH and LQKENI. The CDR3 has 18 residues. CDR3 nucleotide sequence: TGTGCCAGCTCACCCCGAGACCCTCGAGCGAGCTCCTACAATGAGCAGTTCTTC. It encodes CASSPRDPRASSYNEQFF. Full variable domain (outside the CDR3, taken from reference TRBV18 and TRBJ2-1): NAGVMQNPRHLVRRRGQEARLRCSPMKGHSHVYWYRQLPEEGLKFMVYLQKENIIDESGMPKERFSAEFPKEGPSILRIQQVVRGDSAAYFCASSPRDPRASSYNEQFFGPGTRLTVL.

This clone came up once. This CDR3 reads CASSYSLHYSNQPQHF. DNA for the CDR3: TGTGCCAGCAGTTACTCCCTCCATTATAGCAATCAGCCCCAGCATTTT. The genes are TRBV6-7 and TRBJ1-5; D gene ambiguous. TRBV6-7 counts as an open reading frame of uncertain function. V lost 0 bases, J lost 0 bases, and 9 bases lay in between. The CDR3 runs to 16 residues.

The chain recombines TRBV11-2 with TRBJ2-3; 8 positions agree with TRBD2. V dropped 5 bases and J dropped 3; count of bases not matched to a gene: 7. This CDR3 spans 15 amino acids. Germline V gene data show CDR1 as SGHAT and CDR2 as FQNNGV. This CDR3 is CASSPWRGVTDTQYF. The CDR3 DNA is TGTGCCAGCAGCCCTTGGCGGGGGGTTACAGATACGCAGTATTTT. Together with reference TRBV11-2 and TRBJ2-3, the CDR3 gives the full variable domain: EAGVAQSPRYKIIEKRQSVAFWCNPISGHATLYWYQQILGQGPKLLIQFQNNGVVDDSQLPKDRFSAERLKGVDSTLKIQPAKLEDSAVYLCASSPWRGVTDTQYFGPGTRLTVL.

CDR3 DNA: TGTGCCAGCATCAAAAGACCCCCGCTTACAACTAATGAAAAACTGTTTTTT. Its protein product is CASIKRPPLTTNEKLFF. This sequence joins TRBV7-3 and TRBJ1-4; unclear D gene. Looked up from germline, CDR1 is SGHTA and CDR2 is FQGTGA. The germline V and J ends were trimmed by 7 bases and 0 bases, with 18 bases remaining between them. This CDR3 has 17 amino acids.

The J gene is TRBJ1-2, the V gene TRBV29-1; maybe TRBD1 (6 bases). This CDR3 comprises 14 residues. The V and J ends lost 0 bases and 5 bases respectively, with 13 bases between them. Per the germline V gene, CDR1 is SQVTM and CDR2 is ANQGSEA. The CDR3 DNA reads as TGCAGCGTTGAAGATCAGGGGCTGATTTATGGCTACACCTTC. This sequence encodes CSVEDQGLIYGYTF.

The V call is TRBV7-3, the J call TRBJ2-7, with 10 nucleotides matching TRBD1. The germline V gene has CDR1 SGHTA and CDR2 FQGTGA. Trimming at V came to 5 bases and at J to 4 bases, leaving 8 bases not matched to a gene. The CDR3 has 15 amino acids. CDR3 sequence: CASSLWGTGAYEQYF. The CDR3 DNA sequence: TGTGCCAGCAGCCTCTGGGGGACAGGGGCTTACGAGCAGTACTTC.

This clone has a handful of counts. The chain has TRBV19 and TRBJ1-1, with 8 bases matching TRBD1. The CDR3 contains 14 residues. Looked up from germline, CDR1 is LNHDA and CDR2 is SQIVND (reference sequence). The V and J ends lost 5 bases and 5 bases, in that order; junction bases with no gene match: 7. The CDR3 sequence: CASSSRGPDTEAFF. CDR3 coding DNA: TGTGCCAGTAGTTCCAGGGGGCCCGATACTGAAGCTTTCTTT. Full variable domain (missing parts from reference TRBV19 and TRBJ1-1): DGGITQSPKYLFRKEGQNVTLSCEQNLNHDAMYWYRQDPGQGLRLIYYSQIVNDFQKGDIAEGYSVSREKKESFPLTVTSAQKNPTAFYLCASSSRGPDTEAFFGQGTRLTVV.